These 11 T cell receptor beta chains originate from one sample sequenced in a study of Graves' ophthalmopathy and Graves' hyperthyroidism. TCR beta CDR3 regions were amplified from RNA transcripts. Second-round multiplex PCR came after first-round RT-PCR with HTBI primers. Using its own MiXCR run on the multiplex PCR reads, TCRdb lists one record per CDR3 protein. The sample includes over 150,000 distinct CDR3 sequences, 30% to 45% of them seen just once. The specimen sequenced was peripheral blood. The receptor source for this set is a woman aged 40-49 years with Graves' ophthalmopathy.

This clonotype was picked up a small number of times. The chain employs TRBV6-5 and TRBJ2-5; D may be TRBD1 (5 bases). Germline-derived CDR1 and CDR2 are MNHEY and SVGAGI. This CDR3 has 15 amino acids. The V gene lost 0 bases and the J gene lost 3 bases, with 11 bases spanning the gap. CDR3 sequence: CASSYSNAGKETQYF. Written as DNA, the CDR3 is TGTGCCAGCAGTTACTCGAATGCAGGGAAAGAGACCCAGTACTTC.

The rearrangement uses TRBV7-2 and TRBJ1-5; the match to TRBD1 covers 9 bases. The CDR3 loop spans 16 amino acids. CDR1 is SGHTA, CDR2 FQGNSA, per germline. J lost 2 bases, V lost 0 bases, and 2 bases had no gene match. The CDR3 sequence: CASSLARTGGNQPQHF. CDR3 sequence (DNA): TGTGCCAGCAGCTTAGCTCGGACAGGGGGCAATCAGCCCCAGCATTTT. The full variable domain, its missing parts supplied by reference TRBV7-2 and TRBJ1-5, is GAGVSQSPSNKVTEKGKDVELRCDPISGHTALYWYRQSLGQGLEFLIYFQGNSAPDKSGLPSDRFSAERTGGSVSTLTIQRTQQEDSAVYLCASSLARTGGNQPQHFGDGTRLSIL.

The rearrangement uses TRBV6-1 and TRBJ1-2; D might be TRBD1 (6 bases). The germline V gene has CDR1 MNHNS and CDR2 SASEGT. CDR3 length equals 13 residues. Trimming took 5 bases from V and 8 from J, leaving 15 bases between them. CDR3: CASSRTDSQGYTF. DNA for the CDR3: TGTGCCAGCAGTCGAACGGACAGCCAGGGCTACACCTTC.

The sample holds many counts of this clonotype. The V gene is TRBV6-1, the J gene TRBJ2-7, with TRBD1 identical over 9 bases. The J segment lost 3 bases and the V segment lost 2 bases, leaving 8 bases of the junction unmatched. Germline V gives CDR1 MNHNS, CDR2 SASEGT. There are 16 residues in the CDR3. The CDR3 reads CASSESYGTGNYEQYF. Written as DNA, the CDR3 is TGTGCCAGCAGTGAATCGTACGGGACAGGGAACTACGAGCAGTACTTC.

This clonotype was recorded many times. The chain links TRBV13 to TRBJ2-7; 12 bases are shared with TRBD2. From germline, CDR1 is PRHDT and CDR2 FYEKMQ (reference sequence). The CDR3 has 18 residues. J gave up 2 bases and V 5 bases, and 13 bases lay outside the gene matches. The CDR3 region is CASSKTAGTSGRTYEQYF. CDR3 DNA: TGTGCCAGCAGCAAAACCGCCGGGACTAGCGGGCGAACCTACGAGCAGTACTTC.

The sample holds many counts of this clonotype. This chain connects TRBV9 to TRBJ2-2; 7 nucleotides match TRBD1. The CDR3 has 14 residues. Germline V gene sequence: CDR1 SGDLS, CDR2 YYNGEE. V was clipped by 6 bases and J by 6 bases; unmatched bases: 8. For the CDR3, the DNA is TGTGCCAGCACGCAGGGGGTGTCATCCGGGGAGCTGTTTTTT. Translation gives CASTQGVSSGELFF.

V and J are TRBV12-3 or TRBV12-4 and TRBJ2-7; the D gene is possibly TRBD1 (6 bases). The CDR3 is 14 residues long. V was trimmed by 6 bases and J by 6 bases, leaving 18 bases between them. CDR3 in amino acids: CASRLGHQYVEQYF. CDR3 in DNA: TGTGCCAGCAGATTGGGACACCAATACGTCGAGCAGTACTTC.

J is TRBJ2-7 and V is TRBV6-5, with a possible D match to TRBD2 (6 bases). CDR3 size: 14 residues. V was shortened by 0 bases and J by 3 bases, with 9 bases between the two germline ends. CDR1 MNHEY and CDR2 SVGAGI come from the germline V gene. CDR3 sequence: CASSYSGLNYEQYF. DNA of the CDR3: TGTGCCAGCAGTTACTCGGGACTTAACTACGAGCAGTACTTC.

The sample holds many counts of this clonotype. This chain uses TRBV30 with TRBJ2-5, with 9 positions matching TRBD2. V was pared by 1 base and J by 5 bases, with 2 bases of the junction left unmatched. Germline lookup yields CDR1 GTSNPN and CDR2 SVGIG (reference sequence). The CDR3 runs to 13 residues. This chain's CDR3 is CAWSAGTSETQYF. The CDR3 DNA follows: TGTGCCTGGAGTGCTGGGACTAGCGAGACCCAGTACTTC.

The CDR3 here is CASSLGPLLSYEQYF. The CDR3 nucleotides read TGTGCCAGCAGCTTAGGTCCTCTCCTATCCTACGAGCAGTACTTC. The chain carries TRBV4-2 and TRBJ2-7, with D hard to call. The CDR3 has 15 amino acids. V lost 5 bases and J 1 base, leaving 15 bases between the germline ends. Looked up from germline, CDR1 is LGHNA and CDR2 is YNFKEQ.

This clonotype has ten or more counts. The chain recombines TRBV28 with TRBJ1-2; TRBD1 aligns across 9 bases. Germline CDR1 and CDR2: MDHEN and SYDVKM. The CDR3 is made up of 15 amino acids. Trimming at V came to 3 bases and at J to 4 bases, leaving 6 bases not matched to a gene. CDR3 nucleotides: TGTGCCAGCAGTTTGGGACAGGGCCTAGGCTATGGCTACACCTTC. It is translated as CASSLGQGLGYGYTF.